This TCR beta chain appears in the sequencing data of a study of T-cell memory formation after mild COVID-19 (dated by TCRdb to the early 2020s). The study in broad terms: Most TCR sequence clusters were specific to one of the two donors. Longitudinal TCRalpha and TCRbeta repertoire sequencing tracked T-cell clones expanding and contracting after mild COVID-19 in a couple of donors. Two young, previously healthy adult volunteers, one female and one male, were included in the cohort.

The sequencing machine was an Illumina NovaSeq 6000. Using 5'RACE with constant-segment primers, TCRalpha and TCRbeta cDNA libraries were constructed, with sample barcodes and unique molecular identifiers added in the process. Trizol reagent was used to extract RNA from every sample. Library amplification was performed in two PCR steps, and a second sample barcode and Illumina TruSeq adapters were introduced in the second step. The libraries were sequenced on an Illumina NovaSeq using 2 x 150 bp paired-end reads. Regarding the original processing steps: With migec v1.2.7, reads were demultiplexed and then collapsed into UMI-guided consensus sequences. Using mixcr v2.1.11, UMI consensuses were aligned to TRA and TRB V and J templates and then assembled into clonotypes. A clonotype was counted as expanded or contracted only if both edgeR and NoisET called the change significant, with noise models trained on biological replicates. For edgeR calls, a false discovery rate-adjusted p below 0.01 and a log2 fold-change threshold of 1 were applied. As an exploratory analysis of dynamics, max-normalized trajectories of the 1000 most abundant clonotypes were examined by PCA with hierarchical clustering. Each responding clone was given a CD4 or CD8 phenotype based on the CD4+ and CD8+ repertoires, which had been sequenced separately. The public reads were quality trimmed at Q25 with fastp and then assembled into clones with MiXCR by TCRdb, keeping productive beta chains. Rows with one shared CDR3 protein collapse into an entry with the most common genes and DNA. TCRdb, not the original authors, processed these V and J calls. Within this sample are 250,000 to 300,000 distinct CDR3 sequences, with roughly 18% of them counted one time only. The ten largest clones represent more than 20% of the sample.

Ficoll-Paque density gradient centrifugation was used to isolate PBMCs. Trimming removed 10 bases from V and 2 bases from J, leaving 15 bases between the germline ends. As encoded in the germline V gene (reference sequence), CDR1 is LNHDA while CDR2 is SQIVND. The CDR3 runs 14 amino acids, cysteine and phenylalanine included. The CDR3 DNA has 42 bases and is translated from base 1. The investigation overall reported the following: Some responding clones were detected in pre-infection memory, suggesting pre-existing cross-reactive memory T cells joined the SARS-CoV-2 response. Clones that contracted from day 15 to 85 showed balanced CD4/CD8 phenotypes, whereas a second wave of clones that expanded from day 15 to 37 leaned towards CD4+. Only two mild cases were covered in the study, and larger cohorts including severe cases with pre-infection samples were considered necessary. Contracting CD4+ clones appeared mostly in the CM and EM memory subsets, whereas CD8+ clones were enriched in EMRA. SARS-CoV-2 specificity of the second-wave clones peaking on day 37 was not confirmed.

This clonotype was seen more than once but under ten times. What this receptor recognizes is not known. No much larger clone exists at a distance of one base, and base qualities are not known. Sequencing was done on a sample of PBMCs or a T cell subset sorted from them (not recorded which). The clonotype was recovered from a man aged 18 to 30 who had mild COVID-19 (a few samples of this study predate the infection). The sample titles of this study are shuffled in the database, so cell type and time point are left out; the donor was told from shared clones. The chain employs TRBV19 and TRBJ2-1; the D region possibly corresponds to TRBD2 (5 bases align). The nucleotides are TGTGCCACCAGGAAGACGGGGACCTACAATGAGCAGTTCTTC. Its translation reads: CATRKTGTYNEQFF.